What follows are 24 T cell receptor beta chains derived from one specimen sequenced in a study of CD8 T cells in Susac syndrome. Random hexamers primed reverse transcription of roughly 0.5 to 1 ug RNA. TCRdb analysed the immunoSEQ multiplex PCR reads with MiXCR anew, one entry per CDR3 protein. Here the sample spans some 180,000 distinct CDR3 sequences, approximately 93% being singletons. Sequenced sample: CD4+ T cells from PBMCs. Receptors originate from a human donor in good health.

This rearrangement joins TRBV28 to TRBJ1-4, with unresolved D. From germline, CDR1 is MDHEN and CDR2 SYDVKM. V was cut by 3 bases and J by 7 bases, with 9 bases left in between. This CDR3 spans 13 amino acids. Here the CDR3 reads CASSLSRLEKLFF. CDR3 DNA sequence: TGTGCCAGCAGTTTGAGTCGCCTTGAAAAACTGTTTTTT.

DNA of the CDR3: TGCAGTGCTCTTAGGGACAACCAACGCAATCAGCCCCAGCATTTT. Protein product: CSALRDNQRNQPQHF. V gene TRBV20-1 combines with J gene TRBJ1-5, with D perhaps TRBD1 (6 bases). Germline CDR1 is DFQATT and CDR2 is SNEGSKA (reference sequence). The CDR3 has 15 residues. Between the trimmed V and J ends, which lost 5 bases and 2 bases, there was a span of 16 bases.

The genes are TRBV20-1 and TRBJ2-5; 8 bases are a match to TRBD1. The ends lost 6 bases at V and 2 bases at J; junction bases unmatched: 14. This CDR3 spans 16 amino acids. Germline V gene sequence: CDR1 DFQATT, CDR2 SNEGSKA (reference sequence). The CDR3 DNA sequence: TGCAGTGCCAATCCCGGGACAGGAATAGGGCAAGAGACCCAGTACTTC. Translation gives CSANPGTGIGQETQYF.

V gene TRBV7-2 combines with J gene TRBJ2-1; no firm D call. The germline CDR1 and CDR2 sequences are SGHTA and FQGNSA. V was clipped by 5 bases and J by 9 bases, with 20 bases between them. The CDR3 runs 15 residues. CDR3 DNA: TGTGCCAGCAGCCCTCCCACAGTGAGGAGTGGTGAGCAGTTCTTC. It is translated as CASSPPTVRSGEQFF.

V is TRBV12-3 or TRBV12-4 and J is TRBJ1-5, with a weak D call TRBD1 (6 bases). The CDR3 consists of 14 residues. The V and J ends lost 3 bases and 3 bases respectively, with 9 bases between them. The CDR3 DNA reads as TGTGCCAGCAGTTTCGGGACACTCAATCAGCCCCAGCATTTT. Translating gives CASSFGTLNQPQHF.

CDR3 region: CASSSGVSLGWNGYTF. Written as DNA, the CDR3 is TGCGCCAGCAGCTCGGGAGTATCTTTGGGGTGGAATGGCTACACCTTC. The J gene is TRBJ1-2, the V gene TRBV5-1; no definite D call. Trimming removed 3 bases from V and 6 bases from J, with 21 bases in between. The CDR3 covers 16 residues. Germline lookup yields CDR1 SGHRS and CDR2 YFSETQ.

The chain links TRBV5-1 to TRBJ2-7; D unresolved. The length of the CDR3 is 14 residues. V was clipped by 2 bases and J by 0 bases, with 9 bases between them. The germline CDR1 and CDR2 sequences are SGHRS and YFSETQ. CDR3 region: CASSLAPDSYEQYF. The DNA of the CDR3 is TGCGCCAGCAGCTTAGCACCGGACTCCTACGAGCAGTACTTC.

This chain joins TRBV10-3 and TRBJ2-2; D is possibly TRBD2 (6 bases). CDR1 is ENHRY, CDR2 SYGVKD, per germline. The CDR3 covers 15 residues. Between the trimmed V and J ends, which lost 5 bases and 6 bases, there was a span of 16 bases. The DNA for the CDR3 is TGTGCCATCAGTCCGGGACTTCTGAGCGCCGGGGAGCTGTTTTTT. Its translation: CAISPGLLSAGELFF.

The chain is built from TRBV3-1 and TRBJ1-1; D is perhaps TRBD1 (5 bases). The CDR3 is 15 residues long. The V gene's germline CDR1 is LGHDT and CDR2 YNNKEL (reference sequence). With 4 bases removed from V and 2 bases from J, the gap between germline ends came to 14 bases. The CDR3 spells CASSLEDTPNTEAFF. The CDR3, as DNA: TGTGCCAGCAGCCTAGAGGACACCCCCAACACTGAAGCTTTCTTT.

The CDR3 spells CASSQDSKRTQYF. The CDR3 nucleotides are TGTGCCAGCAGCCAGGACAGCAAGAGAACCCAGTACTTC. The chain employs TRBV7-3 and TRBJ2-5, with a possible D match to TRBD1 (6 bases). Trimming left V 5 bases short and J 8 bases short, with 15 bases between. CDR1 is SGHTA, CDR2 FQGTGA, per germline. CDR3 size: 13 residues.

The chain uses TRBV28 and TRBJ2-5, with D hard to call. The V end was cut by 5 bases, the J end by 0 bases, with 10 bases between. The CDR3 consists of 14 residues. Germline-derived CDR1 and CDR2 are MDHEN and SYDVKM. DNA of the CDR3: TGTGCCAGCAGTCCTGACTTAAACCAAGAGACCCAGTACTTC. It translates to CASSPDLNQETQYF.

The chain combines TRBV20-1 with TRBJ2-3, with TRBD2 matching 7 bases. The ends lost 6 bases at V and 7 bases at J; junction bases unmatched: 13. CDR1 DFQATT and CDR2 SNEGSKA come from the germline V gene (reference sequence). The CDR3 covers 14 residues. The CDR3 sequence: CSAPDSGVRNTQYF. CDR3 in DNA: TGCAGTGCCCCCGACAGCGGGGTCCGAAATACGCAGTATTTT.

This chain links TRBV5-4 with TRBJ2-5; maybe TRBD2 (6 bases). Per the germline V gene, CDR1 is SGHNT and CDR2 is YYREEE (reference sequence). The CDR3 totals 14 residues. Trimming stripped 5 bases from V and 3 bases from J, with 14 bases between. The CDR3 spells CASSFGGIEETQYF. DNA for the CDR3: TGTGCCAGCAGTTTCGGGGGTATTGAAGAGACCCAGTACTTC.

The J gene is TRBJ1-1, the V gene TRBV10-3, with unresolved D. CDR1 is ENHRY and CDR2 is SYGVKD in the germline V gene. The CDR3 consists of 12 residues. Trimming shortened V by 4 bases and J by 6 bases, and 9 bases separated the two germline ends. CDR3 in amino acids: CAISVGRAEAFF. In DNA, the CDR3 is TGTGCCATCAGTGTCGGCCGGGCTGAAGCTTTCTTT.

The J gene is TRBJ2-7, the V gene TRBV29-1; D not certain. This CDR3 comprises 13 residues. The V gene lost 7 bases and the J gene lost 0 bases, with 13 bases spanning the gap. Germline V gene sequence: CDR1 SQVTM, CDR2 ANQGSEA. The CDR3: CSARGRSSYEQYF. In DNA, the CDR3 is TGCAGCGCCAGAGGACGGAGCTCCTACGAGCAGTACTTC.

V is TRBV7-2 and J is TRBJ1-4; 7 nucleotides agree with TRBD1. V shed 5 bases, J shed 6 bases, and the junction held 9 bases outside the gene matches. The CDR3 is made up of 15 amino acids. In germline, CDR1 is SGHTA, CDR2 FQGNSA. This chain's CDR3 is CASSQGGQRYEKLFF. Written as DNA, the CDR3 is TGTGCCAGCAGCCAGGGGGGACAACGCTATGAAAAACTGTTTTTT.

This clonotype has just one count. The J gene is TRBJ2-7, the V gene TRBV28; TRBD2 aligns across 7 bases. The CDR3 totals 14 residues. CDR1 MDHEN and CDR2 SYDVKM come from the germline V gene. V shed 6 bases, J shed 5 bases, and the junction held 10 bases outside the gene matches. CDR3 nucleotide sequence: TGTGCCAGCAGCGGGAGGCAAAGCCCCAACGAGCAGTACTTC. Its translation: CASSGRQSPNEQYF. Variable domain in full (rest from reference TRBV28 and TRBJ2-7): DVKVTQSSRYLVKRTGEKVFLECVQDMDHENMFWYRQDPGLGLRLIYFSYDVKMKEKGDIPEGYSVSREKKERFSLILESASTNQTSMYLCASSGRQSPNEQYFGPGTRLTVT.

V usage is TRBV9 and J usage is TRBJ1-1; TRBD1 is a possible D gene (6 bases). The CDR3 contains 15 residues. Germline V gene data show CDR1 as SGDLS and CDR2 as YYNGEE. V lost 3 bases and J 0 bases, leaving 12 bases between the germline ends. The CDR3 is CASSATGLLNTEAFF. CDR3 DNA sequence: TGTGCCAGCAGCGCCACAGGGTTGCTGAACACTGAAGCTTTCTTT.

This chain links TRBV2 with TRBJ2-3, with TRBD2 as a possible D gene (5 bases). Germline CDR1 is SNHLY and CDR2 is FYNNEI. Trimming took off 9 bases at V and 11 bases at J, with 24 bases between the two ends. The CDR3 contains 14 residues. The CDR3 DNA follows: TGTGCCAGTAGGAGGACTGAGGTGGGGTGGGGGCAGTATTTT. This encodes CASRRTEVGWGQYF. Filled out from reference TRBV2 and TRBJ2-3, the complete variable domain reads EPEVTQTPSHQVTQMGQEVILRCVPISNHLYFYWYRQILGQKVEFLVSFYNNEISEKSEIFDDQFSVERPDGSNFTLKIRSTKLEDSAMYFCASRRTEVGWGQYFGPGTRLTVL.

This chain joins TRBV7-8 and TRBJ2-3, with 13 positions matching TRBD2. V shed 2 bases, J shed 4 bases, and the junction held 12 bases outside the gene matches. The CDR3 spans 19 residues. Germline loops: CDR1 SGHVS, CDR2 FQNEAQ. CDR3 protein: CASSLITSGGAWGPDTQYF. CDR3 DNA sequence: TGTGCCAGCAGCTTAATCACTAGCGGGGGGGCCTGGGGTCCAGATACGCAGTATTTT.

This clonotype was found once. The chain carries TRBV3-1 and TRBJ2-2; 8 nucleotides match TRBD2. The CDR3 is made up of 14 amino acids. V lost 5 bases to trimming and J lost 3 bases; unmatched junction nucleotides: 2. CDR1 is LGHDT, CDR2 YNNKEL, per germline (reference sequence). The CDR3 spells CASSAGGYTGELFF. The CDR3 nucleotides are TGTGCCAGCAGCGCGGGGGGATACACCGGGGAGCTGTTTTTT.

The chain recombines TRBV27 with TRBJ2-7; 7 bases agree with TRBD1. Germline V gives CDR1 MNHEY, CDR2 SMNVEV (reference sequence). There are 15 residues in the CDR3. Trimming took 4 bases from V and 0 from J; bases not matched to a gene: 6. The CDR3 spells CASSSRQGSSYEQYF. In nucleotides, the CDR3 is TGTGCCAGCAGTTCCAGACAGGGTAGCTCCTACGAGCAGTACTTC.

The chain links TRBV7-2 to TRBJ2-2; no definite D call. Germline assignment: CDR1 SGHTA and CDR2 FQGNSA. This CDR3 is built from 17 residues. The ends were cut back, 1 base at V and 6 bases at J, with 18 bases in the middle. The chain's CDR3 is CASSLEGLHRRAGELFF. The CDR3 DNA is TGTGCCAGCAGCTTAGAAGGCTTACACCGCAGAGCCGGGGAGCTGTTTTTT.

The CDR3 sequence: CASMNRQGSNSPLHF. CDR3 DNA: TGTGCCAGCATGAACCGACAGGGCTCAAATTCACCCCTCCACTTT. The chain couples TRBV28 to TRBJ1-6, with 7 bases matching TRBD1. V was clipped by 7 bases and J by 7 bases; unmatched bases: 10. The CDR3 covers 15 residues. The germline CDR1 and CDR2 sequences are MDHEN and SYDVKM.